The 10 T cell receptor beta chains reported below all come from one sample, sequenced in a study of blood T cell repertoires in COVID-19. The data were produced by immunoSEQ multiplex PCR, yet TCRdb's version contains in-frame clones alone and is incomplete. The sample lists approximately 59,000 clones; about 81% were seen once. The sample taken for sequencing was peripheral blood. Receptors originate from a man older than 75 with acute or convalescent COVID-19.

This chain uses TRBV7-3 with TRBJ2-5; TRBD1 agrees at 9 bases. This CDR3 has 13 amino acids. The ends lost 4 bases at V and 6 bases at J; junction bases unmatched: 3. Germline assignment: CDR1 SGHTA and CDR2 FQGTGA. CDR3 protein: CASSWDRDKTQYF. CDR3 nucleotide sequence: TGTGCCAGCAGCTGGGACAGGGATAAGACCCAGTACTTC.

The V and J genes are TRBV11-3 and TRBJ2-1; 7 bases agree with TRBD1. Trimming at V came to 5 bases and at J to 3 bases, leaving 10 bases not matched to a gene. CDR1 and CDR2 (germline): SGHNT, YENEEA. CDR3 length: 16 residues. The DNA for the CDR3 is TGTGCCAGCAGCCCTAGAAGAGGGGGCCGCTACAATGAGCAGTTCTTC. This codes for CASSPRRGGRYNEQFF.

The chain combines TRBV7-8 with TRBJ2-4; tentatively, D is TRBD1 (6 bases). The V end lost 5 bases, the J end lost 2 bases, and 10 bases lay between the germline ends. Germline-derived CDR1 and CDR2 are SGHVS and FQNEAQ. This CDR3 is built from 14 residues. CDR3 DNA sequence: TGTGCCAGCAGCGCACAGGGTTCCAAAAACATTCAGTACTTC. It encodes CASSAQGSKNIQYF. Using reference TRBV7-8 and TRBJ2-4 for the parts outside the CDR3, the full variable domain is GAGVSQSPRYKVAKRGQDVALRCDPISGHVSLFWYQQALGQGPEFLTYFQNEAQLDKSGLPSDRFFAERPEGSVSTLKIQRTQQEDSAVYLCASSAQGSKNIQYFGAGTRLSVL.

The J gene is TRBJ2-3, the V gene TRBV28; TRBD2 matches at 9 bases. The J segment lost 3 bases and the V segment lost 4 bases, leaving 11 bases of the junction unmatched. The length of the CDR3 is 17 residues. Germline V lookup: CDR1 MDHEN, CDR2 SYDVKM. The CDR3 DNA sequence: TGTGCCAGCAGTTCCCGACTTGGCGGGAGGGTAACAGATACGCAGTATTTT. This gives the protein CASSSRLGGRVTDTQYF.

CDR3 region: CASSRSGGTDTQYF. Here the CDR3 DNA reads TGTGCCAGCAGCCGAAGCGGGGGGACGGATACGCAGTATTTT. This chain joins TRBV6-6 and TRBJ2-3, with 9 bases aligning to TRBD2. From germline, CDR1 is MNHNY and CDR2 SVGAGI (reference sequence). V lost 6 bases and J lost 6; bases outside the gene matches: 7. This CDR3 contains 14 residues.

This clone was recorded a few times. The chain is built from TRBV9 and TRBJ2-3; 13 nucleotides line up with TRBD2. The germline CDR1 and CDR2 sequences are SGDLS and YYNGEE. J gave up 2 bases and V 4 bases, and 7 bases lay outside the gene matches. CDR3 length equals 17 residues. The CDR3 reads CASSPRLAGGPTDTQYF. The DNA of the CDR3 is TGTGCCAGCAGCCCTAGACTAGCGGGGGGACCCACAGATACGCAGTATTTT.

V gene TRBV3-1 (or the pseudogene TRBV3-2) combines with J gene TRBJ1-2; D is undetermined. The CDR3 length is 12 residues. Germline V gives CDR1 LGHDT, CDR2 YNNKEL (reference sequence). With 0 bases removed from V and 8 bases from J, the gap between germline ends came to 7 bases. CDR3 sequence: CASSQDSGGYTF. The CDR3, as DNA: TGTGCCAGCAGCCAAGATTCGGGGGGCTACACCTTC.

This chain connects TRBV14 to TRBJ2-7, with TRBD1 matching over 9 bases. V dropped 8 bases and J dropped 1; count of bases not matched to a gene: 3. This CDR3 spans 13 amino acids. Germline V gene lookup returns CDR1 SGHDN and CDR2 FVKESK. The CDR3 coding sequence is TGTGCCAGCCGGACAGGGGTATCCTACGAGCAGTACTTC. Its protein product is CASRTGVSYEQYF.

The chain couples TRBV5-6 to TRBJ2-7, with 11 bases identical to TRBD2. V lost 0 bases, J lost 7 bases, and 12 bases stayed unmatched. The CDR3 is 17 amino acids. Germline assignment: CDR1 SGHDT and CDR2 YYEEEE. The DNA for the CDR3 is TGTGCCAGCAGCTTGGCCGTGACTAGCGGGATTCGGGGGGAGCAGTACTTC. Protein: CASSLAVTSGIRGEQYF.

This clone was seen a few times. The CDR3 DNA sequence: TGTGCCAGCAGTTACTACTCTGAAGCTTTCTTT. Translation gives CASSYYSEAFF. The chain links TRBV6-2 or TRBV6-3 to TRBJ1-1; D uncertain. Germline CDR1 MNHEY, CDR2 SVGEGT. The CDR3 loop spans 11 amino acids. V shed 1 base and J shed 6 bases, with 3 bases lying between them.